This TCR beta chain was sequenced during a study of a mutant IDH1 vaccine in newly diagnosed glioma. Study-wide context: Vaccination started 4-6 weeks after radiotherapy alone, or with temozolomide cycles. Patients under treatment included around 60% males and 37.5% females and had a mean age of around 40 years. At week 35 came visit V12, and visit V13 followed at week 47.

Produced via immunoSEQ multiplex PCR; TCRdb's table is partial and in-frame only. The table has about 32,000 clones, approximately 89% seen once; the top ten hold 2% to 2.5%. Stated time point: week 47, end of study. A single vaccine dose contained 300 ug of mutant IDH1 20-mer peptide, and topical imiquimod was used with it. The donors' diagnosis was new WHO grade 3 or 4 astrocytoma that was IDH1-mutant and ATRX-lost. The CDR3 runs to 14 residues. Germline assignment: CDR1 MNHNS and CDR2 SASEGT. The germline V and J ends were trimmed by 7 bases and 3 bases, with 12 bases remaining between them. A word on this clone: What it binds is unknown.

Specimen: PBMCs, collected from a glioma patient whose treatment included an IDH1 peptide vaccine. The chain uses TRBV6-1 and TRBJ2-2; D is perhaps TRBD1 or TRBD2 (6 bases each). The sequence derives from a man aged 40-49 years with glioma. The CDR3 sequence: CASNGGGDTGELFF. CDR3 DNA: TGTGCCAGCAACGGGGGCGGTGACACCGGGGAGCTGTTTTTT.